This T cell receptor beta chain was sequenced during a study of T-cell memory formation after mild COVID-19. One entry per CDR3 protein results from TCRdb running MiXCR on the 5' RACE reads. Altogether approximately 100,000 distinct CDR3 sequences are present, around 27% being singletons, with the ten largest covering roughly 40%. Per germline, CDR1 SEHNR and CDR2 FQNEAQ (reference sequence). The J segment lost 2 bases and the V segment lost 5 bases, leaving 8 bases of the junction unmatched. CDR3 size: 15 residues. This clonotype has a handful of counts. Its antigen is unknown. The study, taken as a whole, reports: Clones contracting across day 15 to 85 had a balanced CD4/CD8 profile; later expanding clones leaned CD4+. A subset of responding clones appeared in pre-infection memory, suggesting cross-reactive memory joined. CD4+ clones that contracted lay mainly in CM and EM; CD8+ ones lay in EMRA.

Sequenced: PBMCs or a T cell subset sorted from them (not recorded which). This receptor was taken from a young man who had mild COVID-19 (a few samples of this study predate the infection). Cell type and time point are not known. The rearrangement uses TRBV7-9 and TRBJ1-2; 7 positions agree with TRBD1. CDR3: CASSQPQGTNYGYTF. The CDR3 DNA reads TGTGCCAGCAGCCAACCACAGGGGACGAACTATGGCTACACCTTC.